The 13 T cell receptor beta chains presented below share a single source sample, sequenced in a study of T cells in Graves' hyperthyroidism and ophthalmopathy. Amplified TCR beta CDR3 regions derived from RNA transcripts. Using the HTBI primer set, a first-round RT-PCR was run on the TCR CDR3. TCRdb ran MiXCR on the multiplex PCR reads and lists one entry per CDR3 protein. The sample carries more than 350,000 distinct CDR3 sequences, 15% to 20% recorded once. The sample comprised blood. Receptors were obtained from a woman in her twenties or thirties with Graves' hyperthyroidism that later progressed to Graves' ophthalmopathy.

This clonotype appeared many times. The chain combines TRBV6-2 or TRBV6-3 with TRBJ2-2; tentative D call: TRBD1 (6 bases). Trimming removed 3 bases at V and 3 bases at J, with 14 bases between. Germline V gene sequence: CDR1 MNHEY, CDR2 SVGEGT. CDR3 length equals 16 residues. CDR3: CASSYFAGADTGELFF. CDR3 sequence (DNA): TGTGCCAGCAGTTATTTCGCAGGGGCGGACACCGGGGAGCTGTTTTTT.

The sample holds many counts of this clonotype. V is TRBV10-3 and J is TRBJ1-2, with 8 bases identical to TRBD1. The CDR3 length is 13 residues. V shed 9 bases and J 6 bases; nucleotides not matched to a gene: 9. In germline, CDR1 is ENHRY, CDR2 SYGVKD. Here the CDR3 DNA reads TGTGCCATACGTAAGACAGGGGATCATGGCTACACCTTC. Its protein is CAIRKTGDHGYTF.

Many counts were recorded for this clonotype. The CDR3 DNA is TGCAGCGTTGAAATTAAGGGCAGCGAGACCTACGAGCAGTACTTC. Translation: CSVEIKGSETYEQYF. The V call is TRBV29-1, the J call TRBJ2-7; D gene unclear. The CDR3 sequence is 15 residues long. The germline V gene encodes CDR1 SQVTM and CDR2 ANQGSEA. Trimming took off 2 bases at V and 2 bases at J, with 16 bases between the two ends.

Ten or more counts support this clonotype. CDR3 residues: CAISEGWQNLEAFF. The CDR3 DNA follows: TGTGCCATCAGTGAGGGATGGCAAAACCTTGAAGCTTTCTTT. This chain connects TRBV10-3 to TRBJ1-1; D gene uncertain. Germline assignment: CDR1 ENHRY and CDR2 SYGVKD. Trimming took 2 bases from V and 7 from J, leaving 14 bases between them. The CDR3 spans 14 residues.

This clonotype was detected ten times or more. In nucleotides, the CDR3 is TGTGCCACCAGCAGAGATAGGAGCAGATCCTACGAGCAGTACTTC. Amino acids: CATSRDRSRSYEQYF. The rearrangement links TRBV15 to TRBJ2-7; no clear D gene. Germline CDR1 and CDR2: LNHNV and YYDKDF (reference sequence). The length of the CDR3 is 15 residues. The V gene lost 0 bases and the J gene lost 1 base, with 10 bases spanning the gap.

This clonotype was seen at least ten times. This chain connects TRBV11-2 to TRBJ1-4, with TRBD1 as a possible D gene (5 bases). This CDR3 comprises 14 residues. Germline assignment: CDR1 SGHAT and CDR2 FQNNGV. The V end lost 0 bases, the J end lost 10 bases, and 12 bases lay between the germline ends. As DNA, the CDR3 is TGTGCCAGCAGCTTAGAGGGGGGGTTCGCAAAACTGTTTTTT. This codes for CASSLEGGFAKLFF.

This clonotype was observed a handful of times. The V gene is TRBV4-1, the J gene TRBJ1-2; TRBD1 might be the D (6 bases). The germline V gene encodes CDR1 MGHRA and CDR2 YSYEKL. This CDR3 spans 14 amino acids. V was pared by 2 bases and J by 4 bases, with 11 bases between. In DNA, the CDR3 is TGCGCCAGCAGCCAAATGACAGGCTTCTATGGCTACACCTTC. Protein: CASSQMTGFYGYTF.

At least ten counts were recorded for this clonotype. CDR3 coding DNA: TGTGCCAGCAGCTTCTCGCGGGACCGAGTGGAATCCGGGGAGCTGTTTTTT. This encodes CASSFSRDRVESGELFF. This chain uses TRBV7-8 with TRBJ2-2; tentative D call: TRBD2 (6 bases). CDR1 SGHVS and CDR2 FQNEAQ come from the germline V gene. V was cut by 3 bases and J by 6 bases, with 20 bases left in between. This CDR3 spans 17 amino acids.

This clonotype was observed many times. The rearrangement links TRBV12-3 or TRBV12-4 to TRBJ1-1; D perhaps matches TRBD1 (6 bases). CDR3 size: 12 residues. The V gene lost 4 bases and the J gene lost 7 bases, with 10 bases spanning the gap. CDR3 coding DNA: TGTGCCAGCAGTTCTCAGGGGCGTGAAGCTTTCTTT. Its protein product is CASSSQGREAFF.

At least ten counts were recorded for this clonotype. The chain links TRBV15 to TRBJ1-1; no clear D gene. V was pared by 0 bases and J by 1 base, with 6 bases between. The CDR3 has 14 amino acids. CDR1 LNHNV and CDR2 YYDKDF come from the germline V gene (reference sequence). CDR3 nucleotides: TGTGCCACCAGCAGAGATCTGGGGAACACTGAAGCTTTCTTT. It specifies CATSRDLGNTEAFF.

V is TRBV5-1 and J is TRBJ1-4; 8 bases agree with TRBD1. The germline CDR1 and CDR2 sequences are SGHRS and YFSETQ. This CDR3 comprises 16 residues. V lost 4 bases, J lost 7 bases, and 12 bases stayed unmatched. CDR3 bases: TGCGCCAGCAGCCCCATGACAGGGGATAGGGGTGAAAAACTGTTTTTT. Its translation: CASSPMTGDRGEKLFF.

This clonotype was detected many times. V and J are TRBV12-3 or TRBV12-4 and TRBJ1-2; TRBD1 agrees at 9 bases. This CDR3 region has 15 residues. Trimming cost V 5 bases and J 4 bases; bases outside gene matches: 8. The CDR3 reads CASSPWTGVGYGYTF. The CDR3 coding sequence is TGTGCCAGCAGTCCGTGGACAGGGGTGGGCTATGGCTACACCTTC.

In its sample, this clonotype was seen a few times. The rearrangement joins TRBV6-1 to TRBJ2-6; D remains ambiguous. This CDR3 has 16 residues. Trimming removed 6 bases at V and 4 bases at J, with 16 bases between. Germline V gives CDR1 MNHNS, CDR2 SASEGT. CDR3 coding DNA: TGTGCCAGCAGATGGACCGCTCTTAAGGGGGCCAACGTCCTGACTTTC. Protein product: CASRWTALKGANVLTF.